These 22 T cell receptor beta chains share one sample of origin, sequenced in a study of CD8+ T cells in alopecia areata. RNA was isolated and reverse transcribed to cDNA, the sequencing template. Only in-frame clones appear in the TCRdb table, and some are missing; sequencing was by immunoSEQ multiplex PCR. The sample yields about 150,000 clones, under 60% seen once. Material: CD8+ T cells sorted from blood, obtained at week 0. These receptors were taken from a human donor with alopecia areata.

In its sample, this clone was seen once. The chain joins TRBV7-2 to TRBJ2-7; D ambiguous. Trimming cost V 1 base and J 0 bases, with 10 bases left between them. There are 15 residues in the CDR3. Germline V lookup: CDR1 SGHTA, CDR2 FQGNSA. This CDR3 is CASSLEIDRSYEQYF. The DNA for the CDR3 is TGTGCCAGCAGCTTAGAAATAGACCGCTCCTACGAGCAGTACTTC.

A few counts support this clone. The chain recombines TRBV19 with TRBJ2-1, with D perhaps matching TRBD1 or TRBD2 (5 bases each). The CDR3 consists of 14 residues. Trimming cost V 8 bases and J 4 bases, with 15 bases left between them. CDR1 is LNHDA and CDR2 is SQIVND in the germline V gene (reference sequence). The CDR3 nucleotides read TGTGCCAGTGGTCCCGGGACCCAATACAATGAGCAGTTCTTC. Translating gives CASGPGTQYNEQFF.

This chain links TRBV6-5 with TRBJ1-1; perhaps TRBD1 as D (5 bases). The length of the CDR3 is 13 residues. CDR1 is MNHEY, CDR2 SVGAGI, per germline. The V end lost 7 bases, the J end lost 4 bases, and 13 bases lay between the germline ends. The CDR3 DNA follows: TGTGCCAGCATGCGAGGGGAGGGCACTGAAGCTTTCTTT. This sequence encodes CASMRGEGTEAFF.

The V and J genes are TRBV6-5 and TRBJ2-2; D remains unclear. V gave up 6 bases and J gave up 9 bases, with 11 bases separating them. The CDR3 extends over 12 amino acids. Germline V lookup: CDR1 MNHEY, CDR2 SVGAGI. The CDR3 DNA is TGTGCCAGCAGCTTTAACCGGCGGGAGCTGTTTTTT. Protein sequence: CASSFNRRELFF.

The genes are TRBV30 and TRBJ2-1; TRBD1 might be the D (5 bases). This CDR3 has 13 residues. CDR1 and CDR2 (germline): GTSNPN, SVGIG (reference sequence). Trimming stripped 2 bases from V and 6 bases from J, with 11 bases between. The CDR3 bases are TGTGCCTGGAGTACAGGTACGGGCAATGAGCAGTTCTTC. Protein sequence: CAWSTGTGNEQFF.

This sequence joins TRBV30 and TRBJ2-3; 10 positions agree with TRBD2. This CDR3 has 15 amino acids. V trimming: 3 bases; J trimming: 0 bases; junction bases outside the gene matches: 3. The germline V gene has CDR1 GTSNPN and CDR2 SVGIG (reference sequence). DNA of the CDR3: TGTGCCTGGAGAGGACTAGCGGAAAGCACAGATACGCAGTATTTT. It codes for CAWRGLAESTDTQYF.

The rearrangement links TRBV29-1 to TRBJ2-1; 7 positions match TRBD2. J gave up 7 bases and V 7 bases, and 4 bases lay outside the gene matches. Per the germline V gene, CDR1 is SQVTM and CDR2 is ANQGSEA. CDR3 length: 11 amino acids. The CDR3 DNA reads TGCAGCGGGGGGAGGGGTAATGAGCAGTTCTTC. Amino acids: CSGGRGNEQFF.

The chain links TRBV10-1 to TRBJ1-1; D call uncertain. The CDR3 spans 13 residues. Trimming stripped 5 bases from V and 0 bases from J, with 7 bases between. CDR1 is WNHNN, CDR2 SYGVQD, per germline (reference sequence). CDR3 region: CASSSLMNTEAFF. The DNA for the CDR3 is TGCGCCAGCAGTTCCCTAATGAACACTGAAGCTTTCTTT.

The CDR3 region is CASSPTNPDTQYF. CDR3 coding DNA: TGCGCCAGCAGCCCGACGAATCCAGATACGCAGTATTTT. The V gene is TRBV5-1, the J gene TRBJ2-3; D call uncertain. The CDR3 loop spans 13 amino acids. With 4 bases removed from V and 4 bases from J, the gap between germline ends came to 10 bases. Germline CDR1 and CDR2: SGHRS and YFSETQ. Based on the CDR3 plus reference TRBV5-1 and TRBJ2-3, the full variable domain is KAGVTQTPRYLIKTRGQQVTLSCSPISGHRSVSWYQQTPGQGLQFLFEYFSETQRNKGNFPGRFSGRQFSNSRSEMNVSTLELGDSALYLCASSPTNPDTQYFGPGTRLTVL.

This chain connects TRBV20-1 to TRBJ2-1, with no clear D. V shed 3 bases and J shed 8 bases, with 5 bases lying between them. In germline, CDR1 is DFQATT, CDR2 SNEGSKA (reference sequence). There are 10 residues in the CDR3. The CDR3 spells CSASLYEQFF. CDR3 DNA: TGCAGTGCTAGTCTCTATGAGCAGTTCTTC.

The rearrangement joins TRBV9 to TRBJ2-1; TRBD1 might be the D (5 bases). V lost 2 bases and J 4 bases, leaving 22 bases between the germline ends. CDR1 and CDR2 from the germline V gene are SGDLS and YYNGEE. CDR3 length: 18 amino acids. The CDR3 is CASSVSSKQETLYNEQFF. DNA of the CDR3: TGTGCCAGCAGCGTCTCCTCGAAACAGGAGACCCTTTACAATGAGCAGTTCTTC.

CDR3 protein: CASGHTPGETQYF. In DNA form, the CDR3 reads TGTGCCAGCGGACACACGCCGGGAGAGACCCAGTACTTC. V is TRBV27 and J is TRBJ2-5; the D gene is possibly TRBD1 (5 bases). Germline lookup yields CDR1 MNHEY and CDR2 SMNVEV (reference sequence). With 8 bases removed from V and 4 bases from J, the gap between germline ends came to 14 bases. The CDR3 has 13 residues.

CDR3 sequence reads: CASSPHDTF. DNA for the CDR3: TGTGCCAGCAGCCCTCATGACACCTTC. V usage is TRBV7-6 and J usage is TRBJ1-2, with D unclear. CDR3 size: 9 residues. V was trimmed by 5 bases and J by 12 bases, leaving 7 bases between them. Per the germline V gene, CDR1 is SGHVS and CDR2 is FNYEAQ.

The chain links TRBV11-2 to TRBJ2-7; weak D call: TRBD1 (5 bases). From germline, CDR1 is SGHAT and CDR2 FQNNGV. This CDR3 is 15 amino acids long. The V and J ends lost 1 base and 5 bases respectively, with 15 bases between them. This CDR3 reads CASSLGRQIPHEQYF. The CDR3 coding sequence is TGTGCCAGCAGCTTAGGTCGACAGATCCCCCACGAGCAGTACTTC.

This clone occurred a few times. This chain links TRBV7-9 with TRBJ2-4, with 7 bases lining up with TRBD1. Unmatched junction bases numbered 6, after V lost 5 bases and J lost 8 bases. Germline V gives CDR1 SEHNR, CDR2 FQNEAQ (reference sequence). CDR3 length equals 13 residues. CDR3 DNA: TGTGCCAGCAGCGCCGGGCAGGGGGACATTCAGTACTTC. This encodes CASSAGQGDIQYF.

Only a few counts were recorded for this clone. The chain employs TRBV23-1 and TRBJ2-7; D uncertain. TRBV23-1 is classed as an ORF, of uncertain function. The CDR3 totals 10 residues. V was cut by 4 bases and J by 4 bases, with 2 bases left in between. CDR3 DNA: TGCGCCAGCAGTCTTTACGAGCAGTACTTC. As protein: CASSLYEQYF.

This clone was counted only a few times. The V and J genes are TRBV6-5 and TRBJ2-7; TRBD1 aligns across 7 bases. From germline, CDR1 is MNHEY and CDR2 SVGAGI. The CDR3 extends over 15 amino acids. V lost 4 bases to trimming and J lost 3 bases; unmatched junction nucleotides: 9. CDR3 amino acids: CASSSPGTARYEQYF. CDR3 DNA sequence: TGTGCCAGCAGTTCTCCCGGGACAGCCCGCTACGAGCAGTACTTC.

The chain recombines TRBV13 with TRBJ1-2; a weak D match, TRBD1 (6 bases). CDR3 length: 13 amino acids. Germline V gene sequence: CDR1 PRHDT, CDR2 FYEKMQ (reference sequence). The V end was cut by 10 bases, the J end by 0 bases, with 12 bases between. This chain's CDR3 is CATETGSNYGYTF. The CDR3 DNA is TGTGCCACCGAGACAGGCTCTAACTATGGCTACACCTTC.

This clone came up a few times. V is TRBV19 and J is TRBJ2-7, with D hard to call. CDR1 is LNHDA and CDR2 is SQIVND in the germline V gene (reference sequence). The CDR3 spans 14 residues. Trimming shortened V by 5 bases and J by 2 bases, and 13 bases separated the two germline ends. Here the CDR3 DNA reads TGTGCCAGTAGTTCCGGACGGATTGCCTACGAGCAGTACTTC. The encoded protein is CASSSGRIAYEQYF. Combining the CDR3 with reference TRBV19 and TRBJ2-7 gives the whole variable domain DGGITQSPKYLFRKEGQNVTLSCEQNLNHDAMYWYRQDPGQGLRLIYYSQIVNDFQKGDIAEGYSVSREKKESFPLTVTSAQKNPTAFYLCASSSGRIAYEQYFGPGTRLTVT.

The V and J genes are TRBV29-1 and TRBJ2-5; D not certain. Germline assignment: CDR1 SQVTM and CDR2 ANQGSEA. Deletions cut 1 base from V and 0 bases from J, with 15 bases between. This CDR3 has 16 amino acids. In DNA form, the CDR3 reads TGCAGCGTTGAAGCTGATCCGGAACCACACCAAGAGACCCAGTACTTC. Translating it yields CSVEADPEPHQETQYF.

This chain joins TRBV25-1 and TRBJ2-7; D is perhaps TRBD2 (5 bases). Germline loops: CDR1 MGHDK, CDR2 SYGVNS. The CDR3 runs 14 residues. The germline V and J ends were trimmed by 6 bases and 3 bases, with 15 bases remaining between them. The chain's CDR3 is CASSSFSGGYEQYF. CDR3 coding DNA: TGTGCCAGCAGCTCTTTCTCTGGAGGCTACGAGCAGTACTTC.

The chain uses TRBV14 and TRBJ1-3, with D hard to call. From germline, CDR1 is SGHDN and CDR2 FVKESK. V was cut by 4 bases and J by 3 bases, with 4 bases left in between. The CDR3 length is 12 residues. CDR3 residues: CASSPGGNTIYF. The DNA for the CDR3 is TGTGCCAGCAGCCCAGGTGGAAACACCATATATTTT.